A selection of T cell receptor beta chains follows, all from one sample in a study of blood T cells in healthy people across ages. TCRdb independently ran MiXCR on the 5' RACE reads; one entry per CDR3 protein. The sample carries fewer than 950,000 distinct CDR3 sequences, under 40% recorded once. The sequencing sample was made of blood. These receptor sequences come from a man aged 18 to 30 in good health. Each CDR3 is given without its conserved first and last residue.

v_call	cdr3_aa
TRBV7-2	ASSANAGAGETQY
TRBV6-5	ASSYSKTRDREKYGYT
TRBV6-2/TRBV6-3	ASSTISGTSTDTQY
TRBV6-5	ASSYSRISSYNSPLH
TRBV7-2	ASQGDLSYNEQF
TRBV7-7	ASSRGQPTDTQY
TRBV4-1	ASSQERATYNEQY
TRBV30	AWSDGQTYGYT
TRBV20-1	SANGGRGNNEQF
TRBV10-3	AISGQQSSGNTIY
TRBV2	ASSEARQMNTEAF
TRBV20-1	SARGLGQGDYEQY
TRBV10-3	AISEGGWGNTEAF
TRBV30	AWSVKAEQF
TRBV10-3	AISERAGNQPQH
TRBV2	ASSSELDRGGNQPQH
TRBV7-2	SSSSDWGQPQH
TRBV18	ASSPIVAPRADTQY